This TCR beta chain stems from a study of T cell repertoires in cytomegalovirus infection (dated by TCRdb to about 2019). Some background on the complete study: Alongside well-studied HLA-B-restricted epitopes, the peptide stimulations were aimed at recently identified HLA-C-restricted CMV epitopes, whose presentation resists viral immunomodulation. Donor HLA type was relevant to the analysis, as public TCR beta signatures indicated carriage of CMV infection together with the matching HLA type.

Comment on this clonotype: Its cognate antigen has yet to be identified. Per-base quality was not reported, and no clone a single base away is much larger than it.

In the germline V gene (reference sequence), CDR1 corresponds to MNHNY and CDR2 to SVGAGI. The CDR3 contains 15 residues, cysteine and phenylalanine counted. The sequence is cut down to CDR3 DNA, 45 bases in frame from base 1. Unmatched junction bases come to 8, with V trimmed by 7 bases and J by 2 bases. General study outcomes and caveats: In the ex vivo response, HLA-C-restricted CMV-specific TCR beta clonotypes were dominant, and in two of eight donors the single most frequent clonotype came from this HLA-C-restricted group. In both this cohort and an independent roughly 350-donor cohort, the cumulative frequency of public TCR beta family members distinguished carriers of CMV infection plus the relevant HLA type.

The sample's treatment or condition, from its label and the paper: in vitro stimulation with specific CMV peptide epitopes to enrich CMV-specific T cells. Reads for this sample came from an Illumina HiSeq 1500. TCRdb reprocessed the public reads (quality trimming at Q25 with fastp, clone calling with MiXCR) and kept in-frame beta chains. Here each entry gathers all rows of one CDR3 protein and keeps the most common genes and DNA. Across this sample there are some 310,000 distinct CDR3 sequences, with about 25% seen only once. About an eighth of the sample lies in the top ten. This sequence was found in a human donor in good health (CMV status not recorded). Some clones in this sample may be carry-over from other donors' samples. The sequenced sample was cultured PBMCs, obtained from culture after CMV antigen stimulation. The chain is assembled from TRBV6-6 and TRBJ2-5; TRBD1 agrees with 9 junctional bases. This receptor has the CDR3 CASKLTGGIQETQYF. In nucleotide form, the sequence is TGTGCCAGCAAACTTACAGGGGGCATTCAAGAGACCCAGTACTTC.